The rows below give T cell receptor beta chains drawn from one sample of a study of T cells in Graves' hyperthyroidism and ophthalmopathy. One entry per CDR3 protein, called by TCRdb with MiXCR from the multiplex PCR reads. The table records about 690,000 distinct CDR3 sequences, 15% to 20% of them present only once. The sample consisted of blood. All receptors come from a man aged 45-65 years with Graves' hyperthyroidism. CDR3s include the opening cysteine and the closing phenylalanine or tryptophan. D genes are given only for firm matches. Only some rows state a clone size, as once, few, many or a class for expanded clones.

v_gene: TRBV9
d_gene: .
abundance: many
j_gene: TRBJ1-1
CDR3nt: TGTGCCAGCAGCCTCGGGCTATCACAAATGAACACTGAAGCTTTCTTT
CDR3aa: CASSLGLSQMNTEAFF

v_gene: TRBV12-3/TRBV12-4
d_gene: .
abundance: .
j_gene: TRBJ2-5
CDR3nt: TGTGCCAGCAGTTTAGTCTTGAGGGGAGAGACCCAGTACTTC
CDR3aa: CASSLVLRGETQYF

v_gene: TRBV28
d_gene: .
abundance: many
j_gene: TRBJ2-3
CDR3nt: TGTGCCAGCTTGAACAGGGAAGCTTCCACAGATACGCAGTATTTT
CDR3aa: CASLNREASTDTQYF

v_gene: TRBV7-6
d_gene: TRBD2
abundance: few
j_gene: TRBJ2-1
CDR3nt: TGTGCCAGCAGCCTTGGGTGGCGGGAGGGACACAATGAGCAGTTCTTC
CDR3aa: CASSLGWREGHNEQFF

v_gene: TRBV5-1
d_gene: TRBD2
abundance: few
j_gene: TRBJ2-3
CDR3nt: TGCGCCAGCACGAGCGGGAGAAATACAGATACGCAGTATTTT
CDR3aa: CASTSGRNTDTQYF

v_gene: TRBV19
d_gene: TRBD1
abundance: many
j_gene: TRBJ1-6
CDR3nt: TGTGCCAGTAGTAGGGAGACAGGGACGAATTCACCCCTCCACTTT
CDR3aa: CASSRETGTNSPLHF

v_gene: TRBV18
d_gene: .
abundance: many
j_gene: TRBJ1-3
CDR3nt: TGTGCCAGCTCACCCGCCGAACCTTACTCTGGAAACACCATATATTTT
CDR3aa: CASSPAEPYSGNTIYF

v_gene: TRBV6-1
d_gene: TRBD1
abundance: few
j_gene: TRBJ1-1
CDR3nt: TGTGCCAGCAGCTGGACAGGGGTGGTTTGGACTGAAGCTTTCTTT
CDR3aa: CASSWTGVVWTEAFF

v_gene: TRBV6-1
d_gene: .
abundance: few
j_gene: TRBJ1-5
CDR3nt: TGTGCCAGCAGTGGGGGGGGGGGCCCTGCAGATCAGCCCCAGCATTTT
CDR3aa: CASSGGGGPADQPQHF

v_gene: TRBV28
d_gene: .
abundance: many
j_gene: TRBJ1-4
CDR3nt: TGTGCCAGCAGTTTCCCAAATGGACCCACGGGTTGGACTGTAAATGAAAAACTGTTTTTT
CDR3aa: CASSFPNGPTGWTVNEKLFF

v_gene: TRBV5-1
d_gene: .
abundance: many
j_gene: TRBJ2-1
CDR3nt: TGCGCCAGCAGCTTGGGCCTAGGCGAGAATGAGCAGTTCTTC
CDR3aa: CASSLGLGENEQFF

v_gene: TRBV29-1
d_gene: .
abundance: .
j_gene: TRBJ2-6
CDR3nt: TGCAGCGCTGATCTGGGTATCACAGGGGCCAACGTCCTGACTTTC
CDR3aa: CSADLGITGANVLTF

v_gene: TRBV7-9
d_gene: TRBD2
abundance: .
j_gene: TRBJ2-2
CDR3nt: TGTGCCAGCAGCTTAGTAGCGGGAGGGCTCACCGGGGAGCTGTTTTTT
CDR3aa: CASSLVAGGLTGELFF

v_gene: TRBV19
d_gene: TRBD1
abundance: few
j_gene: TRBJ2-6
CDR3nt: TGTGCCAGTAGACCGGGACAGGGGACTGGGGCCAACGTCCTGACTTTC
CDR3aa: CASRPGQGTGANVLTF